The 8 T cell receptor beta chains presented below share a single source sample, sequenced in a study of regulatory T cells in long-lasting Graves disease. For TCR beta, libraries came from iRepertoire HTBI primers and Arm-PCR of CDR3 regions. TCRdb re-called the multiplex PCR reads with MiXCR, one entry per CDR3 protein. The sample consists of 250,000 or so distinct CDR3 sequences, 15% to 20% of them appearing once. Stated time point: newly diagnosed GD, antithyroid drugs for less than 3 months. The TCR library used RNA extracted from PBMCs. A further study also used this sample, focusing on T cells in Graves' hyperthyroidism and ophthalmopathy.

The input for sequencing was peripheral blood mononuclear cells (PBMCs), taken at new diagnosis, from a patient treated with antithyroid drugs. Every receptor here comes from a woman aged 25-40 years with Graves disease.

This clonotype was recorded at least ten times. The chain recombines TRBV6-1 with TRBJ1-2; 10 bases are shared with TRBD1. V gave up 6 bases and J gave up 1 base; unmatched junction bases: 8. The CDR3 loop spans 16 amino acids. The V gene's germline CDR1 is MNHNS and CDR2 SASEGT. The DNA for the CDR3 is TGTGCCAGCAGAGACCCCGGGACAGGGGTTAACTATGGCTACACCTTC. It encodes CASRDPGTGVNYGYTF.

This clonotype was seen at least ten times. The rearrangement uses TRBV4-2 and TRBJ1-2; TRBD1 agrees at 7 bases. Per the germline V gene, CDR1 is LGHNA and CDR2 is YNFKEQ. The junction had 5 bases not matched to a gene; V was cut back by 4 bases and J by 6 bases. This CDR3 comprises 13 residues. The CDR3 DNA reads TGTGCCAGCAGCCTACAGGGGATCGATGGCTACACCTTC. Protein: CASSLQGIDGYTF.

In this sample, this clonotype turned up many times. CDR3 sequence (DNA): TGTGCCAGCAAAGACGGAGACTACACTGAAGCTTTCTTT. This codes for CASKDGDYTEAFF. The chain carries TRBV6-1 and TRBJ1-1; D not resolved. Trimming removed 7 bases at V and 3 bases at J, with 12 bases between. In germline, CDR1 is MNHNS, CDR2 SASEGT. The CDR3 contains 13 residues.

There are a few counts of this clonotype. The rearrangement links TRBV6-1 to TRBJ1-4; maybe TRBD1 (5 bases). Trimming pared 7 bases from V and 0 bases from J, leaving 9 bases between. The germline gives CDR1 MNHNS, CDR2 SASEGT. CDR3 size: 14 residues. The CDR3 nucleotides read TGTGCCAGCATCCAGGGTGCAACTAATGAAAAACTGTTTTTT. It codes for CASIQGATNEKLFF.

To note about this clonotype: A read error is likely here: a far larger clone is one base away. J is TRBJ2-5 and V is TRBV5-6; 11 nucleotides line up with TRBD2. The germline V gene has CDR1 SGHDT and CDR2 YYEEEE. CDR3 length equals 16 residues. In nucleotides, the CDR3 is TGTGCCAGCAGCCAAGCGGGGACTAGCGGTCAAGAGACCAAGTACTTC. Encoded protein: CASSQAGTSGQETKYF. Full variable domain (remainder filled in from reference TRBV5-6 and TRBJ2-5): DAGVTQSPTHLIKTRGQQVTLRCSPKSGHDTVSWYQQALGQGPQFIFQYYEEEERQRGNFPDRFSGHQFPNYSSELNVNALLLGDSALYLCASSQAGTSGQETKYFGPGTRLLVL.

This clonotype occurred a few times. An end of the junction does not agree with germline; a read error may underlie this. This CDR3 is CSVRDLNSGGAETYNEQFF. In DNA, the CDR3 is TGCAGTGTTAGAGATCTGAATAGCGGGGGGGCAGAAACCTACAATGAGCAGTTCTTC. V and J are TRBV20-1 and TRBJ2-1; TRBD2 matches 11 bases. The CDR3 has 19 amino acids. CDR1 DFQATT and CDR2 SNEGSKA come from the germline V gene (reference sequence).

This clonotype was seen many times. V is TRBV15 and J is TRBJ2-1; TRBD1 matches 11 bases. V shed 3 bases, J shed 3 bases, and the junction held 1 base outside the gene matches. There are 15 residues in the CDR3. The germline gives CDR1 LNHNV, CDR2 YYDKDF (reference sequence). As DNA, the CDR3 is TGTGCCACCAGCAGCGGGACAGGGGGCTACAATGAGCAGTTCTTC. It is translated as CATSSGTGGYNEQFF.

There are many counts of this clonotype. The chain has TRBV5-1 and TRBJ1-2; TRBD1 agrees at 8 bases. The V gene's germline CDR1 is SGHRS and CDR2 YFSETQ. The CDR3 sequence is 14 residues long. Trimming removed 0 bases from V and 4 bases from J; junction bases left unmatched: 2. The CDR3 region is CASSLGDRTYGYTF. The CDR3 DNA reads as TGCGCCAGCAGCTTGGGGGACAGGACCTATGGCTACACCTTC. Filled out from reference TRBV5-1 and TRBJ1-2, the complete variable domain reads KAGVTQTPRYLIKTRGQQVTLSCSPISGHRSVSWYQQTPGQGLQFLFEYFSETQRNKGNFPGRFSGRQFSNSRSEMNVSTLELGDSALYLCASSLGDRTYGYTFGSGTRLTVV.